This entry concerns a single TCR beta chain. The antigen remains undetermined. Germline values: CDR1 SEHNR, CDR2 FQNEAQ (reference sequence). V lost 4 bases, J lost 1 base, and 13 bases lay in between. This CDR3 comprises 16 residues. This entry comes from a study of shared clonotypes between healthy human individuals. Notes on the study in general: When naive CD4 clonotypes were compared across a few donors, around 5% were shared.

Terminally differentiated effector memory CD45RA+ cells were excluded from the naive CD8 cells, which were CD45RO-negative and positively selected for CCR7. In the original analysis: Owing to the provision of junction-only sequences devoid of quality scores by immunoSEQ, filtering differed. TCRdb's table, derived via immunoSEQ multiplex PCR, lists solely in-frame clones and lacks some. V, J and clone size derive from that table, while D and trimming were established from the DNA sequence. The table shows millions of clones, with roughly 95% occurring only once. The rearrangement links TRBV7-9 to TRBJ2-2, with D tentatively TRBD1 or TRBD2 (6 bases each). This receptor was obtained from a man aged 18 to 35 in good health. Specimen: naive CD8+ T cells sorted from blood. The CDR3 spells CASSSAGRGNTGELFF. The CDR3 DNA reads TGTGCCAGCAGCTCAGCGGGCAGGGGGAACACCGGGGAGCTGTTTTTT.